The clone carrying this T cell receptor (beta chain) is medium-sized within its sample. This sample was included in a study of CXCR4 blockade with PD-1 therapy in pancreatic cancer. CDR3 length: 16 amino acids. Produced via immunoSEQ multiplex PCR; TCRdb's table is partial and in-frame only. The repertoire has around 5,300 clones, roughly half of them found once; the top ten carry roughly 7%. Sequenced input: tumor tissue. The TCR comes from a human donor with pancreatic ductal adenocarcinoma. The rearrangement joins TRBV1 to TRBJ1-1. TRBV1 is designated a pseudogene. CDR3 in DNA: TGCGCCAGCAGCCAAGATCTCAGTCGTATCGGGCGGGAAGCTTTCTTT. Protein sequence: CASSQDLSRIGREAFF.